This T cell receptor (beta chain) was recovered during a study of T cell responses to AZD1222 COVID-19 vaccine (dated by TCRdb to the early 2020s). About the full investigation: AZD1222 recipients given second doses at about 4 weeks or at about 12 weeks were pooled, since spike-specific TCR depth and breadth were not found to differ between the two schedules. A total of more than 230 trial participants underwent TCR sequencing, of whom about 210 received two doses of AZD1222 and roughly 25 received two doses of the MenACWY control vaccine. Trial participants were enrolled by age into 18-55, 56-69 and 70-plus year subgroups, with about 150, 28 and 57 TCR-sequenced participants respectively.

Worth noting for this clone: Its antigen is unknown. No base qualities exist here, and no much larger clone lies one base off it.

The CDR3 regions of human TCRbeta chains were subjected to immunosequencing. In the source study's methods: TCRs in the repertoires were matched against a reference library of SARS-CoV-2-specific TCRs that had been generated with the MIRA antigen-specificity platform. Breadth meant the fraction of unique TCRs that were SARS-CoV-2-associated, whereas depth meant the fraction of total T cells that were SARS-CoV-2-associated. Using the MIRA data, each spike-specific TCR was assigned both to the spike region to which the TCR was reactive and to a CD4 or CD8 class. Log10-transformed breadth and depth values were compared by one-way ANOVA with Sidak's multiple comparisons tests. TCRdb took over this immuneACCESS table, retaining in-frame rearrangements with V and J assigned. Such tables are incomplete; in checked studies, under half of the missing clones stem from an unresolved V gene, and the remainder is unexplained. The V and J calls and clone size were taken over from that table, and D and trimming were inferred from the DNA. This sample holds under 150,000 clones; approximately 94% were observed only once. The ten largest clones represent about 5% of the sample.

Overall results and qualifications from the work: CD4 TCRs associated with the vaccine covered the entire spike protein, and the dominant responses were in regions 160-218 and 743-854. Participants were mostly white British and included more females than males, and it was suggested by the authors that clonal diversity may have been underestimated. The 56-69-year group was small, and its depth increase did not reach significance, likely because of low power. Spike-specific TCR breadth and depth rose significantly after two AZD1222 doses compared with day 0 and with MenACWY recipients. Reportedly, close to half of the unique spike-specific TCRs recognized epitopes lying outside the regions that are mutated in the B.1.351 and B.1.1.7 variants. No day 14 peak-response samples were available, so repertoires were characterized only after the peak T cell response. Conclusions about previously exposed vaccinees were limited because only 5 or 6 AZD1222 recipients were SARS-CoV-2 seropositive at baseline.

What the time point label conveys for this sample: baseline before first vaccination. The vaccinee samples were drawn from two UK trials, COV001 and COV002, one of which was a single-blind randomized controlled phase 2/3 trial testing AZD1222 (ChAdOx1 nCoV-19) in healthy adults. For TCRbeta chain sequencing, PBMC samples from trial participants were taken at day 0 and at day 28 after the second dose. The V end loses 3 bases and the J end loses 2 bases, and a stretch of 12 bases separates them. From cysteine to phenylalanine, the CDR3 is 15 amino acids long. Of the read, only the CDR3 DNA is kept; its 45 bases are in frame from base 1. According to the germline V gene, CDR1 reads SGHRS and CDR2 reads YFSETQ.

The sequenced sample was peripheral blood, obtained on day 0 of AZD1222 vaccination. The sequence derives from an adult in good health. The sequence joins TRBV5-1 to TRBJ2-1, with a weak D call of TRBD2 (5 bases match). The CDR3 sequence is CASSSGSRTYNEQFF. The DNA sequence is given as TGCGCCAGCAGCTCTGGGAGTAGGACCTACAATGAGCAGTTCTTC.